The 8 T cell receptor beta chains below come from one sample, sequenced in a study of blood T cell repertoires in COVID-19. TCRdb's table, derived via immunoSEQ multiplex PCR, lists solely in-frame clones and lacks some. The repertoire has roughly 180,000 clones, around 88% of them found once; the top ten carry approximately 4%. The sequenced sample was PBMCs or T cells enriched from blood (not recorded which). The receptors derive from a woman in her forties or fifties in a cohort exposed to, infected with or recovered from COVID-19 (not recorded which).

The chain uses TRBV12-3 or TRBV12-4 and TRBJ2-7; 7 nucleotides match TRBD1. V lost 10 bases and J lost 6; bases outside the gene matches: 12. The CDR3 extends over 13 amino acids. The CDR3 loop reads CAINQGAGGEQYF. CDR3 coding DNA: TGTGCCATCAACCAAGGGGCAGGGGGCGAGCAGTACTTC.

The chain employs TRBV5-1 and TRBJ2-3; 7 bases match TRBD2. Germline V gives CDR1 SGHRS, CDR2 YFSETQ. The CDR3 has 16 amino acids. Trimming at V came to 4 bases and at J to 2 bases, leaving 10 bases not matched to a gene. The CDR3 DNA is TGCGCCAGCAGCCTCGGGGGACTATTATTCACAGATACGCAGTATTTT. This gives the protein CASSLGGLLFTDTQYF. The entire variable domain, with the rest obtained from reference TRBV5-1 and TRBJ2-3, is as follows: KAGVTQTPRYLIKTRGQQVTLSCSPISGHRSVSWYQQTPGQGLQFLFEYFSETQRNKGNFPGRFSGRQFSNSRSEMNVSTLELGDSALYLCASSLGGLLFTDTQYFGPGTRLTVL.

The rearrangement links TRBV24-1 to TRBJ2-3; TRBD1 matches at 8 bases. Per the germline V gene, CDR1 is KGHDR and CDR2 is SFDVKD. With V trimmed by 5 bases and J by 4 bases, 4 bases remained unmatched. This CDR3 contains 14 residues. The CDR3 region is CATSGDRGPDTQYF. The CDR3 nucleotides read TGTGCCACCAGTGGAGACAGGGGCCCAGATACGCAGTATTTT.

The genes are TRBV13 and TRBJ2-5; 9 bases line up with TRBD1. With V trimmed by 6 bases and J by 4 bases, 3 bases remained unmatched. The CDR3 length is 13 residues. CDR1 is PRHDT and CDR2 is FYEKMQ in the germline V gene (reference sequence). The CDR3 spells CASRPTGGETQYF. The CDR3 region has the DNA TGTGCCAGCAGACCGACAGGGGGAGAGACCCAGTACTTC.

The chain carries TRBV4-1 and TRBJ1-3; D ambiguous. This CDR3 spans 14 amino acids. V lost 1 base, J lost 0 bases, and 4 bases lay in between. CDR1 is MGHRA, CDR2 YSYEKL, per germline. DNA of the CDR3: TGCGCCAGCAGCCAAGGTCTCTCTGGAAACACCATATATTTT. Translated: CASSQGLSGNTIYF.

This chain joins TRBV3-1 (or the pseudogene TRBV3-2) and TRBJ2-6, with 13 nucleotides matching TRBD2. The V gene's germline CDR1 is LGHDT and CDR2 YNNKEL (reference sequence). V gave up 0 bases and J gave up 4 bases; unmatched junction bases: 12. The CDR3 loop spans 21 amino acids. The CDR3 region is CASSQERWTSGSPPGANVLTF. The CDR3 DNA is TGTGCCAGCAGCCAAGAGAGGTGGACTAGCGGGAGCCCTCCCGGGGCCAACGTCCTGACTTTC.

The chain carries TRBV6-5 and TRBJ2-3, with TRBD2 matching over 8 bases. This CDR3 has 14 amino acids. Germline V gene data show CDR1 as MNHEY and CDR2 as SVGAGI. Unmatched junction bases numbered 5, after V lost 6 bases and J lost 3 bases. The CDR3 DNA sequence: TGTGCCAGCAGACAAAGCGGGAGTACAGATACGCAGTATTTT. It encodes CASRQSGSTDTQYF.

This chain uses TRBV5-1 with TRBJ2-2; 8 bases are a match to TRBD2. The germline V gene has CDR1 SGHRS and CDR2 YFSETQ. Trimming at V came to 0 bases and at J to 0 bases, leaving 1 base not matched to a gene. The CDR3 totals 16 residues. The CDR3 DNA sequence: TGCGCCAGCAGCTTGGAACTAGCGGCGAACACCGGGGAGCTGTTTTTT. As protein: CASSLELAANTGELFF.